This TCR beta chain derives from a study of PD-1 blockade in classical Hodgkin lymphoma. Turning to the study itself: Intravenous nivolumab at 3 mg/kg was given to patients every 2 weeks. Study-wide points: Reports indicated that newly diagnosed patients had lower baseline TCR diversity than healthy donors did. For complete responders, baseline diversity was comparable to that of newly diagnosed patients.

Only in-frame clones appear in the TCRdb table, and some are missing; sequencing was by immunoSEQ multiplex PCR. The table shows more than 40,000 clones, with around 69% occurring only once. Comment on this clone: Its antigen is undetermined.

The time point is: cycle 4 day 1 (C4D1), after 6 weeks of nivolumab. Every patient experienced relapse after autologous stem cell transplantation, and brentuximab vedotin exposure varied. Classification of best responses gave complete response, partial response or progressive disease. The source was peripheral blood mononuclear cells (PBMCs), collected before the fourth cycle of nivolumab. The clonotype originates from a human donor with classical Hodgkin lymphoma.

The CDR3 spells CASSICWEGGNEQFF. Written as DNA, the CDR3 is TGTGCCAGCAGCATCTGCTGGGAGGGGGGCAATGAGCAGTTCTTC. The genes are TRBV21-1 and TRBJ2-1; the table's D call of TRBD2 was not tested on the DNA. TRBV21-1 is termed a pseudogene. The CDR3 runs 15 residues.